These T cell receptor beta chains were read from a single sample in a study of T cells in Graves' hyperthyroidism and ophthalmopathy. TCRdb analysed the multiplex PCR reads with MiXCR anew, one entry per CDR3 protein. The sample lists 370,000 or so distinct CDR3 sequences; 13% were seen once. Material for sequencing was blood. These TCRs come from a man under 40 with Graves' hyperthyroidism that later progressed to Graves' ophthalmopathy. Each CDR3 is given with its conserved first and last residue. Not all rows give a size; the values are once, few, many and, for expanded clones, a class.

CDR3: CASTSGEETQYF
size: few
V: TRBV7-8

CDR3: CASSETGTGGSPLHF
size: many
V: TRBV6-1

CDR3: CASSLATGEDYSYTF
size: many
V: TRBV5-1

CDR3: CASSPGLAISEQFF
size: many
V: TRBV6-1

CDR3: CASSVGDGSYNSPLHF
size: few
V: TRBV9

CDR3: CASSPFGGPNYEQYF
size: -
V: TRBV12-3/TRBV12-4

CDR3: CASSPGGRNTDTQYF
size: many
V: TRBV7-2

CDR3: CASSPGTPKKDTEAFF
size: many
V: TRBV11-3

CDR3: CASSQAGRDYEQYF
size: many
V: TRBV3-1

CDR3: CASSAGGVLAKNIQYF
size: -
V: TRBV4-1

CDR3: CASSFGTSGGNEQFF
size: many
V: TRBV7-9

CDR3: CSARRGGVSYEQYF
size: many
V: TRBV20-1

CDR3: CASSFRGGEQYF
size: -
V: TRBV5-1

CDR3: CASRAGRGLYNEQFF
size: -
V: TRBV6-1

CDR3: CASSFSRFNEKLFF
size: many
V: TRBV12-3/TRBV12-4

CDR3: CASAGQGESPLHF
size: few
V: TRBV6-1

CDR3: CASSGLNQPQHF
size: few
V: TRBV7-9

CDR3: CASSSFRASDEAFF
size: many
V: TRBV7-8

CDR3: CASSPVPGQGGNTEAFF
size: many
V: TRBV3-1

CDR3: CASSSQGLEQYF
size: -
V: TRBV7-9

CDR3: CASPQDKGYTF
size: -
V: TRBV5-1

CDR3: CASSEGRSSSYEQYF
size: many
V: TRBV6-1

CDR3: CSARLAGGPYEQYF
size: -
V: TRBV20-1